This T cell receptor beta chain stems from a study of shared clonotypes between healthy human individuals. About the research overall: Plates per donor: three CD4 naive, three CD4 memory, two CD8 naive, one CD8 memory.

Every donor was a Caucasian adult from Nashville, Tennessee. Sequencing used immunoSEQ multiplex PCR; TCRdb keeps in-frame clones, though not all of them. The sample holds a few hundred thousand clones, around nine tenths seen once. This CDR3 region has 14 residues. Germline assignment: CDR1 SGHDT and CDR2 YYEEEE. The V gene lost 3 bases and the J gene lost 2 bases, with 12 bases spanning the gap. The chain couples TRBV5-6 to TRBJ2-7; D may be TRBD1 (6 bases). The sequenced material came from memory CD8+ T cells sorted from blood. Subset defined: CD45RO+ cells pooled with CCR7-negative TemRA cells. This clonotype was sampled from a man aged 18 to 30 in good health. The CDR3 coding sequence is TGTGCCAGCAGCTCAATGACAGGAACCTACGAGCAGTACTTC. Its protein product is CASSSMTGTYEQYF.